One sample yielded the 10 T cell receptor beta chains listed below, sequenced in a study of cytomegalovirus exposure and HLA in healthy donors. The PCR employed 60 Vbeta primers together with 13 Jbeta primers. Data came from immunoSEQ multiplex PCR; TCRdb stores just in-frame clones and leaves some out. The sample includes 110,000 to 150,000 clones, approximately 73% of them seen just once. The sample comprised PBMCs. The receptors derive from a woman between 40 and 55 years old in good health and CMV-seronegative.

The chain employs TRBV19 and TRBJ1-1, with 10 bases lining up with TRBD1. This CDR3 comprises 16 residues. CDR1 LNHDA and CDR2 SQIVND come from the germline V gene (reference sequence). V dropped 7 bases and J dropped 0; count of bases not matched to a gene: 8. CDR3 in DNA: TGTGCCAGTAATACAGACAGGGGGCTCATGAACACTGAAGCTTTCTTT. Its translation is CASNTDRGLMNTEAFF.

This clone showed up just once. CDR3 protein: CSVEDGVLDTGELFF. The CDR3 nucleotides read TGCAGCGTTGAAGACGGGGTTTTGGACACCGGGGAGCTGTTTTTT. The chain recombines TRBV29-1 with TRBJ2-2, with D maybe TRBD2 (5 bases). With 0 bases removed from V and 3 bases from J, the gap between germline ends came to 11 bases. The CDR3 loop spans 15 amino acids. Looked up from germline, CDR1 is SQVTM and CDR2 is ANQGSEA.

The rearrangement uses TRBV6-6 and TRBJ2-3, with D maybe TRBD2 (5 bases). The V and J ends lost 5 bases and 1 base respectively, with 16 bases between them. The CDR3 spans 16 residues. The germline V gene encodes CDR1 MNHNY and CDR2 SVGAGI (reference sequence). The CDR3 reads CASSRPGSGRTDTQYF. Written as DNA, the CDR3 is TGTGCCAGCAGTCGCCCGGGGAGCGGACGCACAGATACGCAGTATTTT.

The V and J genes are TRBV7-2 and TRBJ2-1, with 10 bases identical to TRBD2. The J segment lost 8 bases and the V segment lost 0 bases, leaving 10 bases of the junction unmatched. The CDR3 has 17 amino acids. Germline loops: CDR1 SGHTA, CDR2 FQGNSA. CDR3 nucleotide sequence: TGTGCCAGCAGCTTAGCAATTTACCCAGCGGGGGGGGATGAGCAGTTCTTC. It is translated as CASSLAIYPAGGDEQFF.

V usage is TRBV6-1 and J usage is TRBJ2-1; D remains unclear. This CDR3 is 15 amino acids long. V shed 2 bases and J shed 0 bases, with 8 bases lying between them. In germline, CDR1 is MNHNS, CDR2 SASEGT. In DNA form, the CDR3 reads TGTGCCAGCAGTGAACAGGCGAGCTCCTACAATGAGCAGTTCTTC. Amino acids: CASSEQASSYNEQFF.

This chain joins TRBV6-1 and TRBJ1-6; maybe TRBD1 (5 bases). V lost 0 bases and J 9 bases, leaving 12 bases between the germline ends. This CDR3 region has 15 residues. CDR1 is MNHNS and CDR2 is SASEGT in the germline V gene. CDR3 in DNA: TGTGCCAGCAGTGAAGCCGCACAGGAATCTTCACCCCTCCACTTT. This gives the protein CASSEAAQESSPLHF.

The CDR3 DNA reads TGTGCCAGCAGCTGGGGAGGGAGGCTTGATGGGGACGAGCAGTACGTC. As protein: CASSWGGRLDGDEQYV. J is TRBJ2-7 and V is TRBV5-6; 7 nucleotides agree with TRBD2. CDR3 length: 16 residues. Germline trimming cut 3 bases from V and 5 bases from J; bases unmatched to any gene: 14. Germline-derived CDR1 and CDR2 are SGHDT and YYEEEE.

CDR3 sequence: CASSDGQAGGYTF. As DNA, the CDR3 is TGTGCCAGCAGTGATGGACAGGCAGGTGGCTACACCTTC. The genes are TRBV6-1 and TRBJ1-2; 7 bases agree with TRBD1. The germline V gene encodes CDR1 MNHNS and CDR2 SASEGT. J lost 7 bases, V lost 3 bases, and 5 bases had no gene match. The CDR3 is 13 residues long.

The chain recombines TRBV4-2 with TRBJ2-1; 11 bases fit TRBD2. V lost 3 bases, J lost 12 bases, and 1 base stayed unmatched. This CDR3 is 12 amino acids long. Germline CDR1 LGHNA, CDR2 YNFKEQ. DNA of the CDR3: TGTGCCAGCAGCCACCTAGCGGGGGGGCAGTTCTTC. It is translated as CASSHLAGGQFF.

This sequence joins TRBV4-1 and TRBJ2-7; maybe TRBD2 (5 bases). This CDR3 has 15 residues. The V end lost 0 bases, the J end lost 0 bases, and 9 bases lay between the germline ends. From germline, CDR1 is MGHRA and CDR2 YSYEKL. The CDR3 reads CASSQDLEVSYEQYF. CDR3 nucleotide sequence: TGCGCCAGCAGCCAAGATCTGGAGGTCTCCTACGAGCAGTACTTC.